These 30 T cell receptor beta chains were all obtained from the same sample, sequenced in a study of cytomegalovirus exposure and HLA in healthy donors. Here immunoSEQ multiplex PCR was the method, and the copy in TCRdb shows in-frame clones only, minus some. Of around 170,000 clones in the sample, around 90% were seen once. Sequencing used PBMCs. The receptors stem from a man in his late teens or twenties in good health and CMV-seronegative.

This chain joins TRBV27 and TRBJ2-5; possible D gene TRBD2, 5 bases. V gave up 2 bases and J gave up 4 bases, with 20 bases separating them. The CDR3 totals 17 residues. Per germline, CDR1 MNHEY and CDR2 SMNVEV (reference sequence). The CDR3 here is CASSLRVARPGGETQYF. CDR3 bases: TGTGCCAGCAGTTTAAGAGTAGCACGGCCAGGAGGAGAGACCCAGTACTTC.

V and J are TRBV11-2 and TRBJ1-3; TRBD1 aligns across 8 bases. The trim removed 5 bases at V and 2 bases at J, leaving 5 bases unmatched. The CDR3 runs to 15 residues. Germline loops: CDR1 SGHAT, CDR2 FQNNGV. The CDR3 protein is CASSVDRGTGNTIYF. DNA for the CDR3: TGTGCCAGCAGCGTTGACAGGGGAACTGGAAACACCATATATTTT.

This clone has only one observation. V is TRBV10-1 and J is TRBJ1-1; TRBD1 matches at 8 bases. Per the germline V gene, CDR1 is WNHNN and CDR2 is SYGVQD (reference sequence). This CDR3 has 12 amino acids. With 5 bases clipped from V and 4 bases from J, the junction kept 0 bases outside the gene matches. The CDR3 bases are TGCGCCAGCAGTACAGGGGGCACTGAAGCTTTCTTT. This gives the protein CASSTGGTEAFF.

The gene calls are TRBV5-6 and TRBJ2-3; TRBD2 agrees at 8 bases. CDR1 and CDR2 (germline): SGHDT, YYEEEE. The CDR3 has 16 amino acids. Trimming cost V 5 bases and J 0 bases; bases outside gene matches: 8. DNA of the CDR3: TGTGCCAGCAGTATTTCGACTAGCGTGAGCACAGATACGCAGTATTTT. It specifies CASSISTSVSTDTQYF.

This chain links TRBV4-1 with TRBJ2-1; possible D gene TRBD2, 6 bases. Trimming took off 4 bases at V and 7 bases at J, with 17 bases between the two ends. CDR3 length equals 15 residues. The germline V gene has CDR1 MGHRA and CDR2 YSYEKL. The CDR3 DNA sequence: TGCGCCAGCAGCCCCCTGCAAGACCGGGAGAATGAGCAGTTCTTC. Translated: CASSPLQDRENEQFF.

The J gene is TRBJ1-1, the V gene TRBV27; D remains ambiguous. The CDR3 loop spans 13 amino acids. Per the germline V gene, CDR1 is MNHEY and CDR2 is SMNVEV (reference sequence). V was cut by 6 bases and J by 1 base, with 9 bases left in between. In DNA, the CDR3 is TGTGCCAGCAGAGTCGGGAGGAACACTGAAGCTTTCTTT. Protein sequence: CASRVGRNTEAFF.

The V call is TRBV29-1, the J call TRBJ1-1; maybe TRBD1 (5 bases). Trimming removed 2 bases from V and 1 base from J, with 8 bases in between. Germline V lookup: CDR1 SQVTM, CDR2 ANQGSEA. There are 13 residues in the CDR3. CDR3 in DNA: TGCAGCGTTGAATGGGGGGGGAACACTGAAGCTTTCTTT. This gives the protein CSVEWGGNTEAFF. The whole variable domain, filled in from reference TRBV29-1 and TRBJ1-1, reads SAVISQKPSRDICQRGTSLTIQCQVDSQVTMMFWYRQQPGQSLTLIATANQGSEATYESGFVIDKFPISRPNLTFSTLTVSNMSPEDSSIYLCSVEWGGNTEAFFGQGTRLTVV.

This sequence joins TRBV27 and TRBJ2-1, with 10 bases matching TRBD2. V was clipped by 9 bases and J by 2 bases; unmatched bases: 10. CDR1 is MNHEY, CDR2 SMNVEV, per germline (reference sequence). The CDR3 sequence is 16 residues long. The DNA of the CDR3 is TGTGCCAGTGTACAGTCGCTAGCGGGAGCCTACAATGAGCAGTTCTTC. Translated, it gives CASVQSLAGAYNEQFF.

The chain uses TRBV4-1 and TRBJ2-7; TRBD1 is a possible D gene (6 bases). V lost 3 bases, J lost 7 bases, and 7 bases lay in between. The CDR3 is 11 residues long. CDR1 is MGHRA, CDR2 YSYEKL, per germline. CDR3 in amino acids: CASSHRGEQYF. The CDR3 DNA reads TGCGCCAGCAGCCATAGGGGGGAGCAGTACTTC.

The V gene is TRBV19, the J gene TRBJ1-2, with no clear D. V lost 4 bases and J 0 bases, leaving 3 bases between the germline ends. The CDR3 has 12 residues. The germline V gene has CDR1 LNHDA and CDR2 SQIVND (reference sequence). CDR3 loop: CASSNSNYGYTF. The CDR3 region has the DNA TGTGCCAGTAGTAACTCTAACTATGGCTACACCTTC.

V gene TRBV10-3 combines with J gene TRBJ2-1; 10 bases fit TRBD2. This CDR3 has 14 residues. V shed 3 bases and J 8 bases; nucleotides not matched to a gene: 4. The V gene's germline CDR1 is ENHRY and CDR2 SYGVKD. The CDR3 spells CAISDSGGWDEQFF. The CDR3 nucleotides read TGTGCCATCAGTGATAGCGGGGGGTGGGATGAGCAGTTCTTC.

This chain connects TRBV28 to TRBJ1-5; D perhaps matches TRBD1 (5 bases). Trimming took 6 bases from V and 3 from J, leaving 6 bases between them. The CDR3 contains 12 residues. CDR1 is MDHEN and CDR2 is SYDVKM in the germline V gene. The CDR3 reads CASRGPNQPQHF. The CDR3 DNA sequence: TGTGCCAGCAGGGGGCCCAATCAGCCCCAGCATTTT.

V and J are TRBV18 and TRBJ2-1, with D maybe TRBD1 (6 bases). This CDR3 comprises 15 residues. Germline V gene sequence: CDR1 KGHSH, CDR2 LQKENI. V was clipped by 5 bases and J by 3 bases, with 14 bases between them. CDR3 in amino acids: CASSYGTQSYNEQFF. The DNA for the CDR3 is TGTGCCAGCTCATATGGGACACAGAGCTACAATGAGCAGTTCTTC.

V gene TRBV6-5 combines with J gene TRBJ1-1; 8 positions match TRBD1. Germline V CDR1 and CDR2: MNHEY, SVGAGI. This CDR3 comprises 16 residues. The junction had 7 bases not matched to a gene; V was cut back by 4 bases and J by 0 bases. CDR3 residues: CASSFGQGLVNTEAFF. In DNA form, the CDR3 reads TGTGCCAGCAGTTTTGGACAGGGTTTGGTGAACACTGAAGCTTTCTTT.

This clone was picked up one time. The chain carries TRBV5-1 and TRBJ2-3; D unresolved. There are 14 residues in the CDR3. V was clipped by 1 base and J by 0 bases, with 6 bases between them. CDR1 is SGHRS and CDR2 is YFSETQ in the germline V gene. The CDR3 bases are TGCGCCAGCAGCTTGACAATTAGCACAGATACGCAGTATTTT. Its translation: CASSLTISTDTQYF. Full variable domain (rest looked up from reference TRBV5-1 and TRBJ2-3): KAGVTQTPRYLIKTRGQQVTLSCSPISGHRSVSWYQQTPGQGLQFLFEYFSETQRNKGNFPGRFSGRQFSNSRSEMNVSTLELGDSALYLCASSLTISTDTQYFGPGTRLTVL.

A single count supports this clone. The chain employs TRBV5-1 and TRBJ1-2; 7 nucleotides align to TRBD1. CDR3 size: 14 residues. Germline lookup yields CDR1 SGHRS and CDR2 YFSETQ. Trimming removed 3 bases from V and 3 bases from J; junction bases left unmatched: 5. The CDR3, as DNA: TGCGCCAGCAGCTCCCAGGACAGGCACTATGGCTACACCTTC. This sequence encodes CASSSQDRHYGYTF. Variable domain in full (rest from reference TRBV5-1 and TRBJ1-2): KAGVTQTPRYLIKTRGQQVTLSCSPISGHRSVSWYQQTPGQGLQFLFEYFSETQRNKGNFPGRFSGRQFSNSRSEMNVSTLELGDSALYLCASSSQDRHYGYTFGSGTRLTVV.

The rearrangement links TRBV4-1 to TRBJ2-1; 7 positions agree with TRBD2. CDR1 MGHRA and CDR2 YSYEKL come from the germline V gene. The CDR3 length is 17 residues. Germline trimming cut 4 bases from V and 0 bases from J; bases unmatched to any gene: 9. CDR3 amino acids: CASSPRGGTSSYNEQFF. CDR3 sequence (DNA): TGCGCCAGCAGCCCGCGGGGAGGGACCAGCTCCTACAATGAGCAGTTCTTC.

This chain links TRBV6-4 with TRBJ2-7, with D perhaps TRBD1 (7 bases). V was shortened by 2 bases and J by 4 bases, with 18 bases between the two germline ends. This CDR3 is 16 amino acids long. CDR1 is MRHNA, CDR2 SNTAGT, per germline. CDR3 coding DNA: TGTGCCAGCAGTGACGTCAGGGGGGAGTTTCTGTACGAGCAGTACTTC. Translating it yields CASSDVRGEFLYEQYF.

The chain employs TRBV11-2 and TRBJ2-7; 9 bases are a match to TRBD1. Germline V gene lookup returns CDR1 SGHAT and CDR2 FQNNGV. The CDR3 runs 15 residues. With V trimmed by 1 base and J by 7 bases, 8 bases remained unmatched. CDR3 sequence (DNA): TGTGCCAGCAGCTTAGCGACCGGGACAGGGCGAGAGCAGTACGTC. This translates into CASSLATGTGREQYV.

The V call is TRBV20-1, the J call TRBJ2-3; D unclear. V gave up 3 bases and J gave up 3 bases, with 4 bases separating them. CDR3 length: 11 amino acids. The germline gives CDR1 DFQATT, CDR2 SNEGSKA (reference sequence). In nucleotides, the CDR3 is TGCAGTGCTAGTAGAACAGATACGCAGTATTTT. Its protein product is CSASRTDTQYF.

V gene TRBV7-6 combines with J gene TRBJ2-7, with TRBD2 identical over 8 bases. CDR3 length: 15 residues. Looked up from germline, CDR1 is SGHVS and CDR2 is FNYEAQ. J was trimmed by 2 bases and V by 1 base; bases with no gene match: 4. The DNA of the CDR3 is TGTGCCAGCAGCTTAGAACGGGGGGGTGCCTACGAGCAGTACTTC. Protein: CASSLERGGAYEQYF.

The V call is TRBV7-2, the J call TRBJ2-7, with 8 bases that match TRBD1. Germline CDR1 and CDR2: SGHTA and FQGNSA. V was clipped by 4 bases and J by 4 bases; unmatched bases: 15. The CDR3 extends over 17 amino acids. CDR3 nucleotide sequence: TGTGCCAGCAGCTCTCACTCCCCGACAGGGGACCCATACGAGCAGTACTTC. Amino acid sequence: CASSSHSPTGDPYEQYF.

The chain employs TRBV29-1 and TRBJ2-3, with TRBD2 identical over 15 bases. From germline, CDR1 is SQVTM and CDR2 ANQGSEA. J lost 0 bases, V lost 7 bases, and 11 bases had no gene match. This CDR3 spans 18 amino acids. The CDR3: CSALGLAGGIRSTDTQYF. Written as DNA, the CDR3 is TGCAGCGCCCTGGGACTAGCGGGAGGCATTAGAAGCACAGATACGCAGTATTTT.

The chain is built from TRBV4-2 and TRBJ2-3; 9 positions match TRBD2. This CDR3 is built from 15 residues. The germline CDR1 and CDR2 sequences are LGHNA and YNFKEQ. Trimming took 4 bases from V and 4 from J; bases not matched to a gene: 6. This CDR3 is CASSPGGGAADTQYF. In DNA, the CDR3 is TGTGCCAGCAGCCCGGGCGGGGGGGCAGCAGATACGCAGTATTTT.

The CDR3 loop reads CASSSSTGSNEQYV. The CDR3 region has the DNA TGTGCCAGCAGTTCCTCGACAGGCAGTAACGAGCAGTACGTC. The J gene is TRBJ2-7, the V gene TRBV6-1; D is possibly TRBD1 (6 bases). The CDR3 extends over 14 amino acids. V was pared by 5 bases and J by 5 bases, with 16 bases between. Germline CDR1 reads MNHNS; CDR2 reads SASEGT.

The V call is TRBV20-1, the J call TRBJ2-7; D remains ambiguous. The CDR3 is made up of 11 amino acids. Germline V gives CDR1 DFQATT, CDR2 SNEGSKA (reference sequence). Trimming stripped 3 bases from V and 3 bases from J, with 6 bases between. This CDR3 is CSASSGYEQYF. CDR3 coding DNA: TGCAGTGCTAGTTCCGGCTACGAGCAGTACTTC.

V gene TRBV19 combines with J gene TRBJ1-1; D not resolved. The germline gives CDR1 LNHDA, CDR2 SQIVND (reference sequence). The CDR3 consists of 14 residues. The V and J ends lost 5 bases and 2 bases respectively, with 12 bases between them. DNA for the CDR3: TGTGCCAGTAGTCCTCGGACTGCTAACACTGAAGCTTTCTTT. The encoded protein is CASSPRTANTEAFF.

CDR3: CASRPWTGSSYEQYF. The CDR3 DNA reads as TGTGCCAGCAGGCCCTGGACAGGGAGCTCCTACGAGCAGTACTTC. The chain joins TRBV28 to TRBJ2-7, with 8 bases fitting TRBD1. Germline CDR1 and CDR2: MDHEN and SYDVKM. Trimming took 6 bases from V and 0 from J; bases not matched to a gene: 7. The CDR3 is 15 amino acids. The entire variable domain, with the rest obtained from reference TRBV28 and TRBJ2-7, is as follows: DVKVTQSSRYLVKRTGEKVFLECVQDMDHENMFWYRQDPGLGLRLIYFSYDVKMKEKGDIPEGYSVSREKKERFSLILESASTNQTSMYLCASRPWTGSSYEQYFGPGTRLTVT.

This clone appeared once. This chain joins TRBV19 and TRBJ1-1, with D perhaps TRBD1 (5 bases). Germline CDR1 and CDR2: LNHDA and SQIVND (reference sequence). The CDR3 spans 11 residues. Trimming shortened V by 3 bases and J by 8 bases, and 7 bases separated the two germline ends. DNA of the CDR3: TGTGCCAGTAGTATTTGGGGCGAAGCTTTCTTT. Translation gives CASSIWGEAFF.

The rearrangement uses TRBV5-1 and TRBJ1-2, with TRBD1 matching over 8 bases. The ends lost 1 base at V and 3 bases at J; junction bases unmatched: 5. The CDR3 contains 15 residues. Per germline, CDR1 SGHRS and CDR2 YFSETQ. The CDR3 loop is CASSLSGTGDYGYTF. The CDR3 DNA sequence: TGCGCCAGCAGCTTGTCTGGGACAGGTGACTATGGCTACACCTTC. The full variable domain, rest sourced from reference TRBV5-1 and TRBJ1-2, is KAGVTQTPRYLIKTRGQQVTLSCSPISGHRSVSWYQQTPGQGLQFLFEYFSETQRNKGNFPGRFSGRQFSNSRSEMNVSTLELGDSALYLCASSLSGTGDYGYTFGSGTRLTVV.